The next 32 T cell receptor beta chains were all read from a single sample in a study of T cells in Graves' hyperthyroidism and ophthalmopathy (dated by TCRdb to between 2019 and 2020). Library method: multiplex PCR. The instrument was an Illumina HiSeq 2000. TCR beta CDR3 regions were amplified from RNA transcripts. The TCR CDR3 was subjected to a first round of RT-PCR using the HTBI primer set and the Qiagen OneStep RT-PCR kit. Using fastp at Q25 and MiXCR, TCRdb reprocessed the public reads and kept productive beta chains. Under each unique CDR3 protein, matching rows form one entry showing the most common genes and DNA. The sample includes some 600,000 distinct CDR3 sequences, with roughly 14% observed a single time. The top ten clones comprise 5.5% to 7.5% of the sample. Sequencing was performed on blood. The receptor set was obtained from a woman in her thirties with Graves' hyperthyroidism that later progressed to Graves' ophthalmopathy.

This clonotype appeared many times. The germline gene is not matched at one end of the junction; a read error may be the cause. This sequence joins TRBV10-3 and TRBJ2-3; perhaps TRBD2 as D (7 bases). This CDR3 spans 17 amino acids. The germline gives CDR1 ENHRY, CDR2 SYGVKD. CDR3 sequence (DNA): TGTGCCATCAGTAGGGGGGGAGGTGCAGACACCACAGGTACGCAGTATTTT. Translation gives CAISRGGGADTTGTQYF.

This clonotype turned up a few times. This CDR3 is CASTESQGWETQYF. The CDR3 DNA reads as TGTGCCAGCACTGAATCCCAGGGGTGGGAGACCCAGTACTTC. The chain recombines TRBV28 with TRBJ2-5; TRBD1 might be the D (6 bases). CDR1 is MDHEN and CDR2 is SYDVKM in the germline V gene. V shed 7 bases and J shed 5 bases, with 17 bases lying between them. This CDR3 has 14 amino acids.

This clonotype occurred many times. This sequence joins TRBV12-3 or TRBV12-4 and TRBJ2-1, with 12 positions matching TRBD2. Germline trimming cut 5 bases from V and 9 bases from J; bases unmatched to any gene: 8. CDR3 size: 15 residues. As DNA, the CDR3 is TGTGCCAGCAGTCGACTAGCGGGAGAATACGGTGAGCAGTTCTTC. As protein: CASSRLAGEYGEQFF.

The sample holds many counts of this clonotype. The chain carries TRBV28 and TRBJ1-1; no reliable D call. Germline CDR1 MDHEN, CDR2 SYDVKM. V was clipped by 3 bases and J by 0 bases, with 5 bases between them. The CDR3 length is 13 residues. The CDR3 protein is CASSLRMNTEAFF. In DNA form, the CDR3 reads TGTGCCAGCAGTTTGAGGATGAACACTGAAGCTTTCTTT.

This clonotype was counted many times. The chain uses TRBV6-5 and TRBJ1-1; 8 nucleotides match TRBD1. This CDR3 contains 15 residues. V lost 0 bases to trimming and J lost 6 bases; unmatched junction nucleotides: 6. Germline V gene lookup returns CDR1 MNHEY and CDR2 SVGAGI. CDR3 coding DNA: TGTGCCAGCAGTTACTCGATGGAGACAGGGGCTGAAGCTTTCTTT. Translating it yields CASSYSMETGAEAFF.

This clonotype was counted ten times or more. V and J are TRBV12-3 or TRBV12-4 and TRBJ2-2, with TRBD2 matching over 14 bases. Trimming took 4 bases from V and 1 from J; bases not matched to a gene: 2. The CDR3 totals 17 residues. DNA of the CDR3: TGTGCCAGCAGTTCCGGGACTAGCGGGGGGAACACCGGGGAGCTGTTTTTT. As protein: CASSSGTSGGNTGELFF.

At least ten counts were recorded for this clonotype. CDR3 coding DNA: TGTGCCAGCAGCTCGGGACAGGGGGTCTTCTACGAGCAGTACTTC. It encodes CASSSGQGVFYEQYF. V is TRBV7-2 and J is TRBJ2-7, with 11 bases aligning to TRBD1. Germline CDR1 reads SGHTA; CDR2 reads FQGNSA. J lost 3 bases, V lost 4 bases, and 5 bases had no gene match. The CDR3 extends over 15 amino acids.

The chain combines TRBV2 with TRBJ1-1; possibly TRBD1 for D (6 bases). CDR3 length: 14 residues. V shed 7 bases and J shed 5 bases, with 17 bases lying between them. Germline assignment: CDR1 SNHLY and CDR2 FYNNEI. CDR3 amino acids: CASTLRKGGTEAFF. Here the CDR3 DNA reads TGTGCCAGCACCCTAAGGAAGGGGGGAACTGAAGCTTTCTTT.

This clonotype was counted at least ten times. The chain combines TRBV29-1 with TRBJ2-7, with 8 positions matching TRBD2. Trimming at V came to 1 base and at J to 1 base, leaving 0 bases not matched to a gene. Germline V gene lookup returns CDR1 SQVTM and CDR2 ANQGSEA. The CDR3 extends over 13 amino acids. CDR3 sequence (DNA): TGCAGCGTTGAAGTAGCGGGATCCTACGAGCAGTACTTC. Residues: CSVEVAGSYEQYF.

DNA of the CDR3: TGTGCCAGCAGTTTTAAAGCAGTATCCTACGAGCAGTACTTC. Encoded protein: CASSFKAVSYEQYF. V and J are TRBV12-3 or TRBV12-4 and TRBJ2-7; D gene unclear. Trimming took off 3 bases at V and 1 base at J, with 10 bases between the two ends. The CDR3 extends over 14 amino acids.

This clonotype was recorded at least ten times. The chain employs TRBV3-1 and TRBJ1-3; TRBD1 agrees at 7 bases. CDR1 and CDR2 (germline): LGHDT, YNNKEL (reference sequence). The CDR3 is 17 residues long. The V and J ends lost 4 bases and 0 bases, in that order; junction bases with no gene match: 9. In nucleotides, the CDR3 is TGTGCCAGCAGCCTACCGGGACAGTACAACTCTGGAAACACCATATATTTT. Protein product: CASSLPGQYNSGNTIYF.

The sample holds many counts of this clonotype. This chain uses TRBV29-1 with TRBJ2-5; no reliable D call. Germline V lookup: CDR1 SQVTM, CDR2 ANQGSEA. The CDR3 extends over 14 amino acids. Trimming left V 7 bases short and J 4 bases short, with 19 bases between. The CDR3 is CSARPGLHAETQYF. CDR3 sequence (DNA): TGCAGCGCCAGACCGGGCCTACACGCAGAGACCCAGTACTTC.

This clonotype was observed at least ten times. The V and J genes are TRBV3-1 and TRBJ2-1; D is unresolved. The V and J ends lost 0 bases and 4 bases respectively, with 10 bases between them. This CDR3 is 15 amino acids long. Per the germline V gene, CDR1 is LGHDT and CDR2 is YNNKEL (reference sequence). The CDR3, as DNA: TGTGCCAGCAGCCAAGATGGCCAGTTATACAATGAGCAGTTCTTC. Its protein product is CASSQDGQLYNEQFF.

This clonotype has at least ten counts. The V call is TRBV27, the J call TRBJ1-5, with D possibly being TRBD1 (6 bases). Trimming pared 3 bases from V and 4 bases from J, leaving 10 bases between. The CDR3 is 14 residues long. The V gene's germline CDR1 is MNHEY and CDR2 SMNVEV (reference sequence). CDR3: CASSFSQGNQPQHF. CDR3 nucleotides: TGTGCCAGCAGTTTCTCACAGGGAAATCAGCCCCAGCATTTT.

This clonotype has a handful of counts. V and J are TRBV5-1 and TRBJ1-5; 12 bases are a match to TRBD1. This CDR3 has 16 amino acids. Germline V gene data show CDR1 as SGHRS and CDR2 as YFSETQ. V shed 4 bases, J shed 3 bases, and the junction held 5 bases outside the gene matches. The CDR3 coding sequence is TGCGCCAGCAGCCCAGGGACAGGGGGCTACAATCAGCCCCAGCATTTT. Amino acid sequence: CASSPGTGGYNQPQHF.

This clonotype was detected a few times. This clone may be a read error of a much larger clone one base away. The chain joins TRBV11-2 to TRBJ2-7; D gene unclear. This CDR3 contains 12 residues. CDR1 SGHAT and CDR2 FQNNGV come from the germline V gene. The CDR3 region is CVSSLLLWEQYF. The CDR3 nucleotides read TGTGTCAGCAGCTTATTGTTGTGGGAGCAGTACTTC.

This clonotype was counted many times. The genes are TRBV28 and TRBJ2-7; TRBD1 is a possible D gene (7 bases). This CDR3 is built from 20 residues. Trimming pared 5 bases from V and 4 bases from J, leaving 33 bases between. Germline-derived CDR1 and CDR2 are MDHEN and SYDVKM. CDR3 nucleotides: TGTGCCAGCAGTCCAGGGTGGGCGTTTTCACAACTACAGGGGACTTACGAGCAGTACTTC. Protein product: CASSPGWAFSQLQGTYEQYF.

This clonotype was seen more than once but under ten times. The J gene is TRBJ2-3, the V gene TRBV19, with TRBD1 as a possible D gene (5 bases). The CDR3 loop spans 16 amino acids. Germline V gene sequence: CDR1 LNHDA, CDR2 SQIVND (reference sequence). Trimming removed 3 bases at V and 2 bases at J, with 15 bases between. Here the CDR3 DNA reads TGTGCCAGTAGTATTTCGACAGTTCCTGTCACAGATACGCAGTATTTT. It is translated as CASSISTVPVTDTQYF.

This clonotype was picked up many times. The J gene is TRBJ1-2, the V gene TRBV5-1; no clear D. The CDR3 contains 13 residues. Germline values: CDR1 SGHRS, CDR2 YFSETQ. The V end was cut by 4 bases, the J end by 4 bases, with 11 bases between. CDR3 region: CASSTEASYGYTF. In nucleotides, the CDR3 is TGCGCCAGCAGCACCGAGGCTAGCTATGGCTACACCTTC.

This clonotype showed up many times. The chain employs TRBV12-3 or TRBV12-4 and TRBJ1-3; D gene unclear. The CDR3 extends over 14 amino acids. With 4 bases removed from V and 0 bases from J, the gap between germline ends came to 7 bases. The CDR3 sequence: CASSSRFSGNTIYF. DNA of the CDR3: TGTGCCAGCAGTTCACGGTTCTCTGGAAACACCATATATTTT.

As regards this clonotype: Since the CDR3 does not end with the conserved phenylalanine or tryptophan, this likely comes from a read error. The chain uses TRBV18 and TRBJ2-7; the D is unclear. V was shortened by 0 bases and J by 5 bases, with 11 bases between the two germline ends. This CDR3 has 14 amino acids. Germline lookup yields CDR1 KGHSH and CDR2 LQKENI. CDR3 bases: TGTGCCAGCTCACCACCGACTCGTTTCCACGAGCAGTACCTC. Translated: CASSPPTRFHEQYL.

This clonotype occurred many times. The chain uses TRBV10-3 and TRBJ2-3; TRBD2 matches at 10 bases. Trimming cost V 0 bases and J 0 bases; bases outside gene matches: 6. Germline V CDR1 and CDR2: ENHRY, SYGVKD. This CDR3 spans 18 amino acids. The CDR3 sequence: CAISESTGLAPSTDTQYF. CDR3 sequence (DNA): TGTGCCATCAGTGAGTCGACGGGACTAGCGCCCAGCACAGATACGCAGTATTTT.

This clonotype was seen repeatedly, ten times or more. The chain carries TRBV6-2 or TRBV6-3 and TRBJ2-1; D is perhaps TRBD2 (6 bases). Germline loops: CDR1 MNHEY, CDR2 SVGEGT. Trimming shortened V by 1 base and J by 7 bases, and 11 bases separated the two germline ends. CDR3 length equals 14 residues. The DNA of the CDR3 is TGTGCCAGCAGTTACTACGGGAGTGGGAATGAGCAGTTCTTC. It yields the protein CASSYYGSGNEQFF.

This clonotype came up many times. The chain joins TRBV6-2 or TRBV6-3 to TRBJ2-7; maybe TRBD2 (5 bases). From germline, CDR1 is MNHEY and CDR2 SVGEGT. V lost 6 bases, J lost 5 bases, and 14 bases lay in between. This CDR3 contains 13 residues. The CDR3 DNA sequence: TGTGCCAGCAGCGGACGGGATGTTGACGAGCAGTACTTC. This sequence encodes CASSGRDVDEQYF.

This clonotype has a count of ten or more. V and J are TRBV5-5 and TRBJ2-7; 7 positions agree with TRBD1. The CDR3 consists of 14 residues. V shed 7 bases, J shed 6 bases, and the junction held 13 bases outside the gene matches. The germline V gene has CDR1 SGHKS and CDR2 YYEKEE (reference sequence). DNA for the CDR3: TGTGCCAGCGGCACCGGGACAGCGGTGATCGAGCAGTACTTC. This translates into CASGTGTAVIEQYF.

This clonotype was counted ten times or more. V usage is TRBV27 and J usage is TRBJ1-1, with D possibly matching TRBD1 (5 bases). Trimming pared 4 bases from V and 1 base from J, leaving 7 bases between. The CDR3 is made up of 13 amino acids. Per germline, CDR1 MNHEY and CDR2 SMNVEV (reference sequence). CDR3 nucleotide sequence: TGTGCCAGCAGTTGGACACAGAACACTGAAGCTTTCTTT. Protein product: CASSWTQNTEAFF.

This clonotype came up a few times. The V and J genes are TRBV9 and TRBJ1-1, with 8 bases matching TRBD1. This CDR3 has 14 amino acids. Germline V gene sequence: CDR1 SGDLS, CDR2 YYNGEE. V shed 4 bases and J 4 bases; nucleotides not matched to a gene: 6. The CDR3 nucleotides read TGTGCCAGCAGCTCCTACAGGGGGGGCACTGAAGCTTTCTTT. As protein: CASSSYRGGTEAFF.

The chain employs TRBV7-8 and TRBJ2-1, with D tentatively TRBD1 or TRBD2 (5 bases each). Germline-derived CDR1 and CDR2 are SGHVS and FQNEAQ. This CDR3 comprises 14 residues. V shed 4 bases and J shed 9 bases, with 16 bases lying between them. CDR3 sequence (DNA): TGTGCCAGCAGCTCCAAAATGGTCGGGACTGAGCAGTTCTTC. Protein sequence: CASSSKMVGTEQFF.

CDR3 sequence (DNA): TGTGCCAGCAGTCCGATCGTGAAGCACTCTGGAAACACCATATATTTT. Translation: CASSPIVKHSGNTIYF. The chain links TRBV25-1 to TRBJ1-3; D is undetermined. The CDR3 is 16 residues long. The germline V and J ends were trimmed by 5 bases and 0 bases, with 14 bases remaining between them. Germline V gene data show CDR1 as MGHDK and CDR2 as SYGVNS. Full variable domain (remainder filled in from reference TRBV25-1 and TRBJ1-3): EADIYQTPRYLVIGTGKKITLECSQTMGHDKMYWYQQDPGMELHLIHYSYGVNSTEKGDLSSESTVSRIRTEHFPLTLESARPSHTSQYLCASSPIVKHSGNTIYFGEGSWLTVV.

This chain joins TRBV6-1 and TRBJ2-2; the D is unclear. V gave up 6 bases and J gave up 0 bases, with 8 bases separating them. The CDR3 extends over 14 amino acids. Germline CDR1 is MNHNS and CDR2 is SASEGT. CDR3 in amino acids: CASRMNSNTGELFF. CDR3 nucleotide sequence: TGTGCCAGCAGGATGAATTCGAACACCGGGGAGCTGTTTTTT.

There are many counts of this clonotype. The chain is built from TRBV20-1 and TRBJ2-1; 9 bases line up with TRBD2. Germline lookup yields CDR1 DFQATT and CDR2 SNEGSKA (reference sequence). The J segment lost 8 bases and the V segment lost 1 base, leaving 6 bases of the junction unmatched. The CDR3 has 14 residues. CDR3 region: CSARAASGTHEQFF. CDR3 DNA: TGCAGTGCTAGAGCCGCTAGCGGGACGCATGAGCAGTTCTTC.

Worth noting for this clonotype: A much larger clone lies a single base off, so this may be a read error. The chain has TRBV18 and TRBJ2-5; TRBD2 matches 7 bases. This CDR3 contains 15 residues. CDR1 is KGHSH, CDR2 LQKENI, per germline. This chain's CDR3 is CASSDGRASGETRYF. Here the CDR3 DNA reads TGTGCCAGCTCAGACGGGCGGGCTAGCGGAGAGACCCGGTACTTC.